This record covers a single T cell receptor beta chain. The clone's antigen remains unknown. No base quality information exists; no much larger clone differs at one position. This record comes from a study of blood T cell repertoires in COVID-19 (dated by TCRdb to 2020 to 2021). Context from the whole study: Collaborator samples came from the United States, Italy and Spain and covered acute and convalescent phases of COVID-19. The prospective study material was composed of cDNA or gDNA derived from T cells, B-cell-depleted T cells, or PBMCs. Deeply sampled blood TCRbeta repertoires from subjects exposed to, actively infected with, or recovered from COVID-19 were included in the dataset. The repertoires were released in a freely available public database meant as a resource for research on the immune response to SARS-CoV-2. The samples were drawn from two sources: the first 160 participants of the ongoing ImmuneRACE study, and 1,000 to 1,500 subjects contributed by 6 global collaborators. Sample metadata almost always included a de-identified subject ID, COVID-19 status, age in years and sex. Where HLA class I and class II types were available, the types were taken from metadata supplied by the sample provider, not from assay-based typing. What the authors observed across the whole study: How much clinical and demographic metadata was included differed by source and by participant, and the metadata was provided uncurated.

The immunoSEQ Assay, a bias-controlled multiplex PCR, was used to amplify TCRbeta CDR3 regions from genomic DNA. Processing in the source paper ran as follows. Nucleated cell counts per sample were estimated from amplification of reference gene primers within the assay. To quantify the absolute abundance of each unique TCRbeta CDR3 rearrangement, sequence reads were collapsed and filtered. Productive Simpson clonality was computed per sample as the square root of Simpson's diversity index over productive rearrangements. Sourced from immuneACCESS, this table was stored by TCRdb with only in-frame sequences that have V and J called. A share of the clones is absent; for the studies checked, an unresolved V gene accounts for under half, and the remainder has no known explanation. That table supplies the V and J calls and clone size; D and trimming were determined from the DNA. Across this sample there are 35,000 to 50,000 clones, with around nine tenths seen only once. The top ten clones comprise approximately 4.3% of the sample.

Whole blood was collected in K2EDTA tubes by collaborating institutions according to the institutions' own protocols. Collaborator samples were shipped for TCRbeta analysis as frozen whole blood, isolated PBMCs, or DNA extracted from either sample type. The germline ends are 3 bases apart after V is trimmed by 3 bases and J by 3 bases. Reading from cysteine to phenylalanine, the CDR3 counts 12 amino acids. The entry retains the CDR3 DNA only, 36 bases that are in frame from base 1. This TCR came from a man aged 55 to 70 with acute or convalescent COVID-19. The V gene is TRBV12-3 or TRBV12-4 and the J gene is TRBJ1-3; the D gene is not confidently resolved. The material sequenced was peripheral blood. This receptor carries the CDR3 CASSFYGNTIYF. In nucleotides, the sequence is TGTGCCAGCAGTTTCTATGGAAACACCATATATTTT.